This is a list of T cell receptor beta chains from one sample in a study of T cells after yellow fever vaccination. One entry per CDR3 protein, called by TCRdb with MiXCR from the 5' RACE reads. The top ten clones hold around 28% of a sample with 60,000 to 95,000 distinct CDR3 sequences, 7.3% of them seen once. The sequencing used CD8+ T cells sorted from PBMCs, collected approximately 11 days after the first yellow fever vaccination. The receptors were gathered from a man aged 18 to 30 who received the YFV17D yellow fever vaccine. CDR3s include the opening cysteine and the closing phenylalanine or tryptophan. A D gene is named only where the DNA matches it firmly. Size tells how often a clone was seen (once, few, many) or the class of an expanded clone, and some rows leave it out.

v_gene	d_gene	j_gene	abundance	CDR3nt	CDR3aa
TRBV12-3/TRBV12-4	TRBD1	TRBJ2-1	many	TGTGCCAGCAGCTTGGGACAGGTTCCGGACAATGAGCAGTTCTTC	CASSLGQVPDNEQFF
TRBV12-3/TRBV12-4	NA	TRBJ1-2	many	TGTGCCAGCAGCCAGGACGGTATGACCTTCTATGGCTACACCTTC	CASSQDGMTFYGYTF
TRBV27	NA	TRBJ2-6	few	TGTGCCAGCAGTTTATCGAAGAGGGTGGCTGGGGCCAACGTCCTGACTTTC	CASSLSKRVAGANVLTF
TRBV6-1	NA	TRBJ2-7	NA	TGTGCCAGGAGCGGACAGTGGGCCTACGAGCAGTACTTC	CARSGQWAYEQYF
TRBV7-3	TRBD2	TRBJ2-3	many	TGTGCCAGCAGTCGTCCCGGGACTAGCGAGCATCCAAGCACAGATACGCAGTATTTT	CASSRPGTSEHPSTDTQYF
TRBV20-1	TRBD2	TRBJ2-3	many	TGCAGTGCTCACAGCGGGGGGGGCACAGATACGCAGTATTTT	CSAHSGGGTDTQYF
TRBV6-5	TRBD2	TRBJ2-1	NA	TGTGCCAGCAGTTGGACTAGTCTAAATGAGCAGTTCTTC	CASSWTSLNEQFF
TRBV6-5	NA	TRBJ1-6	many	TGTGCCAGCAGTTGGCGGTCTGTCAATTCACCCCTCCACTTT	CASSWRSVNSPLHF
TRBV12-3/TRBV12-4	NA	TRBJ2-3	NA	TGTGCCAGCAGTCAGGGACAGTCGGGGGGCACAGATACGCAGTATTTT	CASSQGQSGGTDTQYF
TRBV12-3/TRBV12-4	TRBD1	TRBJ2-7	many	TGTGCCAGCACTGGGACAGGGTACGAGCAGTACTTC	CASTGTGYEQYF
TRBV6-1	NA	TRBJ1-2	few	TGTGCCATCGGAGACCCCGGGAATCTTAACTATGGCTACACCTTC	CAIGDPGNLNYGYTF
TRBV6-5	TRBD2	TRBJ2-3	many	TGTGCCAGCAGTTACGACGCGGGGGGCACAGATACGCAGTATTTT	CASSYDAGGTDTQYF
TRBV19	NA	TRBJ1-5	NA	TGTGTAATCCAGCCCCAGCATTTT	CVIQPQHF
TRBV15	NA	TRBJ2-1	few	TGTGCCACCAGCAGAGCTGGGAATGAGCAGTTCTTC	CATSRAGNEQFF
TRBV7-9	NA	TRBJ2-3	many	TGTGCCAGCAGCTCCGAAACAGATACGCAGTATTTT	CASSSETDTQYF
TRBV7-7	NA	TRBJ2-1	many	TGTGCTAGTTCCCCTGGCCGGGCCAATGAGCAGTTCTTC	CASSPGRANEQFF
TRBV5-6	NA	TRBJ2-7	NA	TGTGCCAGCAGCTTTGGTCCAGGGGTCCCTTTTTTCTCCTACGAGCAGTACTTC	CASSFGPGVPFFSYEQYF
TRBV7-2	NA	TRBJ1-1	few	TGTGCCAGCAGCCCCTTCATGGGGGAGTCTGAAGCTTTCTTT	CASSPFMGESEAFF
TRBV5-6	NA	TRBJ2-7	NA	TGTGCCAGCACCCACCCAACCGAAACCTACGAGCAGTACTTC	CASTHPTETYEQYF
TRBV27	NA	TRBJ1-2	many	TGTGCCAGCAGCCCCTTTCGCGGAAACTATGGCTACACCTTC	CASSPFRGNYGYTF
TRBV9	NA	TRBJ2-3	NA	TGTGCCAGCAGCGTAGGGGGACATTCAAGGGATACGCAGTATTTT	CASSVGGHSRDTQYF
TRBV9	NA	TRBJ2-4	many	TGTGCCAGCGCCCCCAAGTCAGGTTTGGCCAAAAACATTCAGTACTTC	CASAPKSGLAKNIQYF
TRBV5-1	TRBD1	TRBJ1-1	many	TGCGCCAGCAGCTTGTCGGACAGGGGATTAACTGAAGCTTTCTTT	CASSLSDRGLTEAFF
TRBV13	TRBD2	TRBJ2-1	many	TGTGCCAGCAGTGGCGGGACTAGCGGCAGTGAGCAGTTCTTC	CASSGGTSGSEQFF
TRBV7-8	NA	TRBJ2-7	NA	TGTGCCAGCCGCTTAGGGGTGAGGCAGGGGACCAGGTCAAAGACCTACGAGCAGTACTTC	CASRLGVRQGTRSKTYEQYF
TRBV5-6	NA	TRBJ2-7	many	TGTGCCAGCAGCCCAATCGGGACGGCTCCTCTCTCCTACGAGCAGTACTTC	CASSPIGTAPLSYEQYF
TRBV7-9	NA	TRBJ2-1	many	TGTGCCAGCAGCCCGGGGCCAGGGGTGGATGAGCAGTTCTTC	CASSPGPGVDEQFF
TRBV7-9	NA	TRBJ2-2	NA	TGTGCCAGCAGCTTACTGGGGGACACCGGGGAGCTGTTTTTT	CASSLLGDTGELFF
TRBV5-1	TRBD1	TRBJ1-1	many	TGCGCCAGCAGCCCGAATCCAGGGGGCGTACTGAACACTGAAGCTTTCTTT	CASSPNPGGVLNTEAFF
TRBV11-2	NA	TRBJ2-3	many	TGTGCCAGCAACTATGAGTGGGGAGATACGCAGTATTTT	CASNYEWGDTQYF
TRBV27	NA	TRBJ2-3	many	TGTGCCAGCAGCCCCAACAGGTCCCCCACAGATACGCAGTATTTT	CASSPNRSPTDTQYF